The 4 T cell receptor beta chains given below trace back to one sample, sequenced in a study of cytomegalovirus exposure and HLA in healthy donors. TCRdb keeps only in-frame clones here, not all; method: immunoSEQ multiplex PCR. The sample lists about 97,000 clones, roughly 95% occurring once. The specimen sequenced was PBMCs. Receptors originate from a woman younger than 30 in good health and CMV-seronegative.

This clone was found once. The chain links TRBV5-6 to TRBJ1-1, with D possibly matching TRBD1 (6 bases). Trimming pared 10 bases from V and 1 base from J, leaving 14 bases between. Per the germline V gene, CDR1 is SGHDT and CDR2 is YYEEEE. The CDR3 extends over 13 amino acids. The CDR3 reads CAGSRGTNTEAFF. As DNA, the CDR3 is TGTGCCGGCTCGAGGGGGACGAACACTGAAGCTTTCTTT.

This clone appeared a single time. This chain links TRBV6-1 with TRBJ1-1; D possibly corresponds to TRBD1 (6 bases). Germline CDR1 MNHNS, CDR2 SASEGT. V lost 5 bases and J 2 bases, leaving 15 bases between the germline ends. The CDR3 extends over 15 amino acids. In DNA form, the CDR3 reads TGTGCCAGCAGTACCCGCCCAGGGGTTAACACTGAAGCTTTCTTT. This gives the protein CASSTRPGVNTEAFF.

This chain connects TRBV6-1 to TRBJ2-7, with 10 bases that match TRBD2. V gave up 4 bases and J gave up 3 bases; unmatched junction bases: 15. Germline V gene data show CDR1 as MNHNS and CDR2 as SASEGT. This CDR3 is 18 amino acids long. DNA of the CDR3: TGTGCCAGCAGTGCCAAAGCCTTCCTAGCGGGAGATATCTACGAGCAGTACTTC. Amino acids: CASSAKAFLAGDIYEQYF.

J is TRBJ1-4 and V is TRBV19; D possibly corresponds to TRBD1 (5 bases). The CDR3 runs to 15 residues. The V end was cut by 5 bases, the J end by 4 bases, with 14 bases between. Germline-derived CDR1 and CDR2 are LNHDA and SQIVND (reference sequence). CDR3 region: CASSLLTDHNEKLFF. In DNA, the CDR3 is TGTGCCAGTAGTTTACTGACAGACCATAATGAAAAACTGTTTTTT.